The 14 T cell receptor beta chains listed next were all sequenced from one sample in a study of T cell responses to AZD1222 COVID-19 vaccine. TCRdb's table, derived via immunoSEQ multiplex PCR, lists solely in-frame clones and lacks some. Counted here are 90,000 to 150,000 clones, roughly 90% occurring once; the ten biggest clones make up less than 4%. Sequencing was performed on peripheral blood, taken on day 0 of AZD1222 vaccination. The receptors stem from an adult in good health.

The rearrangement links TRBV19 to TRBJ2-2; unclear D gene. The CDR3 has 14 residues. CDR1 LNHDA and CDR2 SQIVND come from the germline V gene (reference sequence). Deletions cut 6 bases from V and 1 base from J, with 9 bases between. This chain's CDR3 is CASRRPQNTGELFF. The CDR3 region has the DNA TGTGCCAGTAGACGACCGCAGAACACCGGGGAGCTGTTTTTT.

Only one count was recorded for this clone. This chain links TRBV4-2 with TRBJ1-3; D is unclear. CDR3 size: 14 residues. Germline loops: CDR1 LGHNA, CDR2 YNFKEQ. V dropped 0 bases and J dropped 2 bases, with 5 bases sitting between them. The CDR3 region is CASSQETAGNTIYF. Here the CDR3 DNA reads TGTGCCAGCAGCCAAGAGACGGCTGGAAACACCATATATTTT.

The chain uses TRBV2 and TRBJ1-2; 9 nucleotides align to TRBD1. With V trimmed by 8 bases and J by 3 bases, 7 bases remained unmatched. There are 14 residues in the CDR3. Germline V CDR1 and CDR2: SNHLY, FYNNEI. CDR3 residues: CASGKGQGDYGYTF. CDR3 coding DNA: TGTGCCAGCGGAAAGGGACAGGGCGACTATGGCTACACCTTC.

This chain uses TRBV19 with TRBJ1-2, with a weak D call TRBD1 (6 bases). Germline V lookup: CDR1 LNHDA, CDR2 SQIVND (reference sequence). V lost 9 bases, J lost 3 bases, and 20 bases lay in between. The CDR3 has 15 residues. Written as DNA, the CDR3 is TGTGCCAGCTTAAAGTCGGGACAATTAGACTATGGCTACACCTTC. Translated, it gives CASLKSGQLDYGYTF.

The chain is built from TRBV7-2 and TRBJ2-2; D is undetermined. Germline assignment: CDR1 SGHTA and CDR2 FQGNSA. V was shortened by 1 base and J by 1 base, with 7 bases between the two germline ends. The CDR3 is 15 amino acids. CDR3 DNA: TGTGCCAGCAGCTTAGTTTTGGAGAACACCGGGGAGCTGTTTTTT. Translated: CASSLVLENTGELFF.

The chain uses TRBV6-5 and TRBJ2-3, with D perhaps given as TRBD1 or TRBD2 (5 bases each). Per the germline V gene, CDR1 is MNHEY and CDR2 is SVGAGI. This CDR3 is 15 amino acids long. Trimming took off 6 bases at V and 6 bases at J, with 19 bases between the two ends. CDR3 nucleotides: TGTGCCAGCAGCTTTCTAGCTGAGGGGTCGGATACGCAGTATTTT. This translates into CASSFLAEGSDTQYF.

This clone occurred a few times. In DNA, the CDR3 is TGCGCCAGCAGCCTTCAAGAGACCCAGTACTTC. It encodes CASSLQETQYF. J is TRBJ2-5 and V is TRBV5-1; D is undetermined. CDR3 length: 11 residues. Germline CDR1 SGHRS, CDR2 YFSETQ. V lost 4 bases and J lost 2, with 3 bases in between.

The J gene is TRBJ2-5, the V gene TRBV10-3, with TRBD1 matching 8 bases. Germline loops: CDR1 ENHRY, CDR2 SYGVKD. The CDR3 spans 15 residues. Trimming cost V 3 bases and J 5 bases; bases outside gene matches: 8. CDR3: CAISDPGGLGETQYF. The CDR3 DNA reads TGTGCCATCAGTGACCCAGGGGGCCTTGGGGAGACCCAGTACTTC.

The chain employs TRBV9 and TRBJ1-4; unclear D gene. Germline assignment: CDR1 SGDLS and CDR2 YYNGEE. Trimming pared 3 bases from V and 4 bases from J, leaving 16 bases between. This CDR3 region has 16 residues. The CDR3 sequence is CASSAVAGLINEKLFF. Written as DNA, the CDR3 is TGTGCCAGCAGCGCAGTAGCAGGACTGATTAATGAAAAACTGTTTTTT. The full variable domain, completed using reference TRBV9 and TRBJ1-4, is DSGVTQTPKHLITATGQRVTLRCSPRSGDLSVYWYQQSLDQGLQFLIQYYNGEERAKGNILERFSAQQFPDLHSELNLSSLELGDSALYFCASSAVAGLINEKLFFGSGTQLSVL.

CDR3 residues: CASSYADTFYGYTF. CDR3 in DNA: TGTGCCAGCAGTTACGCCGACACTTTCTATGGCTACACCTTC. This chain joins TRBV6-5 and TRBJ1-2; D gene unclear. There are 14 residues in the CDR3. V gave up 2 bases and J gave up 4 bases, with 11 bases separating them. CDR1 and CDR2 from the germline V gene are MNHEY and SVGAGI.

This clone was seen a single time. This chain uses TRBV10-3 with TRBJ2-1; 7 positions match TRBD1. Germline V gene sequence: CDR1 ENHRY, CDR2 SYGVKD. This CDR3 has 15 amino acids. J was trimmed by 8 bases and V by 6 bases; bases with no gene match: 13. DNA of the CDR3: TGTGCCATCAGCCCTATAACAGGGGTCGGGGATGAGCAGTTCTTC. It translates to CAISPITGVGDEQFF.

The CDR3 loop reads CASIPRSGRPAGGYGYTF. The CDR3 DNA sequence: TGTGCCAGCATCCCCCGATCGGGTCGCCCCGCGGGGGGCTATGGCTACACCTTC. The chain employs TRBV27 and TRBJ1-2; the D gene is possibly TRBD1 (5 bases). Germline values: CDR1 MNHEY, CDR2 SMNVEV (reference sequence). Trimming stripped 7 bases from V and 4 bases from J, with 28 bases between. The CDR3 is made up of 18 amino acids.

The chain is built from TRBV2 and TRBJ1-2; 10 bases line up with TRBD1. V shed 4 bases, J shed 5 bases, and the junction held 4 bases outside the gene matches. Germline loops: CDR1 SNHLY, CDR2 FYNNEI. The CDR3 sequence is 14 residues long. CDR3 amino acids: CASSGDRGQYGYTF. CDR3 nucleotide sequence: TGTGCCAGCAGTGGGGACAGGGGCCAGTATGGCTACACCTTC.

This clone was detected only once. This sequence joins TRBV18 and TRBJ2-7, with TRBD1 matching over 8 bases. This CDR3 contains 15 residues. J gave up 5 bases and V 5 bases, and 11 bases lay outside the gene matches. CDR1 is KGHSH, CDR2 LQKENI, per germline. CDR3 sequence: CASSATGQGNHEQYF. The CDR3 nucleotides read TGTGCCAGCTCAGCCACAGGACAGGGTAACCACGAGCAGTACTTC.